The rows below give T cell receptor beta chains drawn from one sample of a study of blood T cell repertoires in COVID-19. Clones were sequenced by immunoSEQ multiplex PCR, and TCRdb holds only the in-frame ones, with some missing. Counted here are about 130,000 clones, about 80% occurring once; the ten biggest clones make up 3.8%. Material: peripheral blood. The source is a woman aged 45-59 years with acute or convalescent COVID-19. The CDR3 runs from the conserved cysteine through the conserved F or W. D genes are given only for firm matches. Size is stated for part of the rows, as once, few or many counts, or as a class when the clone is expanded.

TRBV2	.	TRBD2	TRBJ2-7	TGTGCCAGCAGTGGAGGACTAGCGGGAGGACGCTACGAGCAGTACTTC	CASSGGLAGGRYEQYF
TRBV19	.	.	TRBJ1-2	TGTGCCAGTAGGACAGTGGACAACTATGGCTACACCTTC	CASRTVDNYGYTF
TRBV5-4	.	.	TRBJ2-6	TGTGCCAGCAGCTTGACAGGACAAACACGCAGCGTCCTGACTTTC	CASSLTGQTRSVLTF
TRBV5-1	.	.	TRBJ1-1	TGCGCCAGCAGCTTGGCGGGGTTTAGTGAAGCTTTCTTT	CASSLAGFSEAFF
TRBV3-1/TRBV3-2	.	.	TRBJ2-5	TGTGCCAGCAGCCAAGAGGGAGACTTAGAGACCCAGTACTTC	CASSQEGDLETQYF
TRBV5-1	.	TRBD1	TRBJ1-1	TGCGCCAGCAGCACGACAGGGGGCACAGACACTGAAGCTTTCTTT	CASSTTGGTDTEAFF
TRBV10-1	.	TRBD2	TRBJ2-1	TGCGCCAGCAGCGCTAGGGCTAGCGGCTACAATGAGCAGTTCTTC	CASSARASGYNEQFF
TRBV27	few	TRBD2	TRBJ2-7	TGTGCCAGCAGTGCCGGACTAGCGGGAGTTTGGTACGAGCAGTACTTC	CASSAGLAGVWYEQYF
TRBV5-5	once	.	TRBJ1-2	TGTGCCAGCAGCCGGGACTCTGGCTACACCTTC	CASSRDSGYTF
TRBV2	.	TRBD2	TRBJ2-1	TGTGCCAGCACTACCGGGACTAGCCCCTTCAATGAGCAGTTCTTC	CASTTGTSPFNEQFF
TRBV5-4	.	.	TRBJ1-2	TGTGCCAGCAGCTTGTTGGGGGCCAGCTATGGCTACACCTTC	CASSLLGASYGYTF
TRBV28	.	.	TRBJ1-5	TGTGCCAGCAGGGAGTCTTTCAATCAGCCCCAGCATTTT	CASRESFNQPQHF
TRBV21-1	once	.	TRBJ1-4	TGTGCCAGCAGCAATGACAGGGGGCGGACAACTAATGAAAAACTGTTTTTT	CASSNDRGRTTNEKLFF
TRBV18	.	TRBD1	TRBJ1-1	TGTGCCAGCTCCCTTGGACAGGTTAGAATGAACACTGAAGCTTTCTTT	CASSLGQVRMNTEAFF
TRBV10-3	.	.	TRBJ2-7	TGTGCCACGACTCGAGAGTTTGACTACGAGCAGTACTTC	CATTREFDYEQYF
TRBV10-3	.	TRBD2	TRBJ2-3	TGTGCCATCAGTGAAGGACTAGCGGGGAGCACAGATACGCAGTATTTT	CAISEGLAGSTDTQYF
TRBV7-6	.	TRBD1	TRBJ2-1	TGTGCCAGCAGCCCCAGCAGGGGGGAGCAGTTCTTC	CASSPSRGEQFF
TRBV25-1	.	.	TRBJ1-1	TGTGAGTATATAGGGGCTGGGACTGAAGCTTTCTTT	CEYIGAGTEAFF
TRBV12-3/TRBV12-4	once	.	TRBJ1-5	TGTGCCAGCAGTTTACCAGATCAGCCCCAGCATTTT	CASSLPDQPQHF
TRBV7-7	.	.	TRBJ1-6	TGTGCTAGCAGCTTAGACCGGGATTCACCCCTCCACTTT	CASSLDRDSPLHF
TRBV12-1	.	.	TRBJ2-1	TGTGCCAGCAGCCCCTGGACTCCCTGGGGCTCCTACAATGAGCAGTTCTTC	CASSPWTPWGSYNEQFF
TRBV12-2	.	.	TRBJ2-4	TGTGCAAGTCGCTTAGTCCCTAGCGGGGGGGAAGCCAAAAACATTCAGTACTTC	CASRLVPSGGEAKNIQYF
TRBV2	.	.	TRBJ1-2	TGTGCCAGCAGTATAGGGACTCCGGAAGATAGCTACACCTTC	CASSIGTPEDSYTF
TRBV28	many	.	TRBJ1-2	TGTGCCAGCAGTTTCGGAGGGCTAGGACTCTCCTATGGCTACACCTTC	CASSFGGLGLSYGYTF
TRBV3-1/TRBV3-2	.	.	TRBJ1-1	TGTGCCAGCAGCCAAGTGGCGGCCACTGAAGCTTTCTTT	CASSQVAATEAFF
TRBV2	.	TRBD1	TRBJ1-6	TGTGCCAGCAGTGGGGCCCCAGGGGGGTCCCTCCACTTT	CASSGAPGGSLHF
TRBV30	.	.	TRBJ1-6	TGTGCCTGGCGCGAAGCGGGTAGGAATTCACCCCTCCACTTT	CAWREAGRNSPLHF
TRBV14	.	.	TRBJ1-1	TGTGCCAGCAGCCAAGGACGGAGGGGCGGGTTCGGGGGCACTGAAGCTTTCTTT	CASSQGRRGGFGGTEAFF
TRBV7-9	.	.	TRBJ2-3	TGTGCCAGCAGCCAGACAGGAAATACGCAGTATTTT	CASSQTGNTQYF
TRBV7-9	.	TRBD1	TRBJ1-2	TGTGCCAGCAGCTTAGACAGGGGTTCTAACTATGGCTACACCTTC	CASSLDRGSNYGYTF
TRBV28	few	TRBD2	TRBJ2-5	TGTGCCAGCGGCTCACTTAGCGGGAGAGGGGAGACCCAGTACTTC	CASGSLSGRGETQYF
TRBV18	.	.	TRBJ1-1	TGTGCCAGCTCACTACTACCGGGACAAATGAACACTGAAGCTTTCTTT	CASSLLPGQMNTEAFF
TRBV5-4	.	.	TRBJ2-3	TGTGCCAGCAGCTTGGTAGCGGAGAAAAGCACAGATACGCAGTATTTT	CASSLVAEKSTDTQYF
TRBV2	few	TRBD1	TRBJ2-2	TGTGCCAGCAGTCCCCCGGGACAGTACACCGGGGAGCTGTTTTTT	CASSPPGQYTGELFF
TRBV5-1	once	.	TRBJ1-2	TGCGCCAGCAGCTTGGCCCCGACAGCTCCCTATGGCTACACCTTC	CASSLAPTAPYGYTF
TRBV20-1	few	.	TRBJ1-2	TGCAGTGCTAGTACTCAAGGTTGGGGAGGTGGGAATGGCTACACCTTC	CSASTQGWGGGNGYTF
TRBV7-9	.	.	TRBJ1-4	TGTGCCAGCAGCACTGGACAGATGAATGAAAAACTGTTTTTT	CASSTGQMNEKLFF
TRBV5-5	.	.	TRBJ2-1	TGTGCCAGCAGCTTCGGCAGGGGAAGCTACAATGAGCAGTTCTTC	CASSFGRGSYNEQFF
TRBV20-1	.	.	TRBJ1-2	TGCAGTGCTAGTTACGAGGGGGATCATGGCTACACCTTC	CSASYEGDHGYTF
TRBV15	.	.	TRBJ2-1	TGTGCCACCAGCAGCCGAATTCTAGGACAGAGCTACAATGAGCAGTTCTTC	CATSSRILGQSYNEQFF
TRBV5-4	.	TRBD1	TRBJ2-7	TGTGCCAGCAGCCCGGGACAGGGCAAGTCCTACGAGCAGTACTTC	CASSPGQGKSYEQYF
TRBV5-1	.	TRBD1	TRBJ1-1	TGCGCCAGCAGCTTAACCGGACAGGGGAACACTGAAGCTTTCTTT	CASSLTGQGNTEAFF
TRBV19	.	TRBD1	TRBJ1-5	TGTGCCAGTAGTCCCCGACAGGGGAATCAGCCCCAGCATTTT	CASSPRQGNQPQHF
TRBV5-4	.	TRBD1	TRBJ2-7	TGTGCCAGCAGCTTGGAAGTCGGACAGGGGAGGCGCGAGCAGTACTTC	CASSLEVGQGRREQYF
TRBV28	.	.	TRBJ1-5	TGTGCCAGCAGCTTAACGGGGGTTGGCGTTTGGCATTTT	CASSLTGVGVWHF
TRBV2	few	.	TRBJ2-1	TGTGCCAGCAGTGACTTCGCCGAGTTAACGGACAATGAGCAGTTCTTC	CASSDFAELTDNEQFF
TRBV6-5	.	.	TRBJ2-7	TGTGCCAGCAGTTACTCGGAGCGTGGGGCTTACGAGCAGTACTTC	CASSYSERGAYEQYF
TRBV6-1	.	TRBD1	TRBJ1-1	TGTGCCAGCAGTGACCAAGACAGGGGCAACACTGAAGCTTTCTTT	CASSDQDRGNTEAFF
TRBV5-1	few	TRBD2	TRBJ2-2	TGCGCCAGCAGCCCGGGACTAGCGGATACCGGGGAGCTGTTTTTT	CASSPGLADTGELFF
TRBV27	.	TRBD1	TRBJ2-7	TGTGCCAGCAGTTTCAGGGGGCGTGAGCAGTACTTC	CASSFRGREQYF
TRBV4-2	once	TRBD1	TRBJ1-2	TGTGCCAGCAGCCAAGACCTCCAGGGGGTATACTATGGCTACACCTTC	CASSQDLQGVYYGYTF
TRBV11-3	.	.	TRBJ2-3	TGTGCCAGCAGCGGGAGTACAGATACGCAGTATTTT	CASSGSTDTQYF
TRBV5-1	.	.	TRBJ1-6	TGCGCCAGCAGCTTGGGACAGACCTTTGGTTCACCCCTCCACTTT	CASSLGQTFGSPLHF
TRBV7-8	once	.	TRBJ2-7	TGTGCCAGCAGCTTAGTAGTAGTGTACGAGCAGTACTTC	CASSLVVVYEQYF
TRBV29-1	.	.	TRBJ2-1	TGCAGCGTTCAACCCGTAGATGAGCAGTTCTTC	CSVQPVDEQFF
TRBV29-1	once	.	TRBJ2-2	TGCAGCGGAACTGTGACCGGGGAGCTGTTTTTT	CSGTVTGELFF
TRBV11-2	few	.	TRBJ1-5	TGTGCCAGCAGCTTAGAGGGGGGGTCCCCCCAGCATTTT	CASSLEGGSPQHF
TRBV5-1	.	.	TRBJ1-1	TGCGCCAGCAGCGGGGAGGGTAACACTGAAGCTTTCTTT	CASSGEGNTEAFF